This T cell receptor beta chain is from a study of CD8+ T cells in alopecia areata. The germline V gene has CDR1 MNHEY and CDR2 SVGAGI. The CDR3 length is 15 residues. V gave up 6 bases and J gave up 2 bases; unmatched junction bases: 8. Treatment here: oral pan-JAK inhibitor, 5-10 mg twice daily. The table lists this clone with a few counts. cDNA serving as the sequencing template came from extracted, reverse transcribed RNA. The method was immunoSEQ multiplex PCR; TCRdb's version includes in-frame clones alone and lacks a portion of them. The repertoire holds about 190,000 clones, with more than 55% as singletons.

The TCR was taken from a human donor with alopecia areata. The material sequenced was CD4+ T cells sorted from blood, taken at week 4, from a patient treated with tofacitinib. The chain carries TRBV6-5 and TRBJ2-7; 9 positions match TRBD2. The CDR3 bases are TGTGCCAGCAGACCCACCGGGACTAGCCCCTACGAGCAGTACTTC. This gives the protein CASRPTGTSPYEQYF.